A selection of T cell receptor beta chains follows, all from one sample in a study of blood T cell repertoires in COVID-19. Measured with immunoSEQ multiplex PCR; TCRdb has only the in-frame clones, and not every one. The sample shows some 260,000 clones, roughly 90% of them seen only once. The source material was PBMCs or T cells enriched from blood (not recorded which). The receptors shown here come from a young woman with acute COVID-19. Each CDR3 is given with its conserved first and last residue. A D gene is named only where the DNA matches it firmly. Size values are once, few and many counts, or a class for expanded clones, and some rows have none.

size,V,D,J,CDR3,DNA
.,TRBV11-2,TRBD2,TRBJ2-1,CASSSTSGTYNEQFF,TGTGCCAGCAGCTCGACTAGCGGAACCTACAATGAGCAGTTCTTC
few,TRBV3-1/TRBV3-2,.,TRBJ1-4,CASSLSALGPANEKLFF,TGTGCCAGCAGCCTCTCTGCGTTGGGGCCGGCTAATGAAAAACTGTTTTTT
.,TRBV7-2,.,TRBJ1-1,CASSLAFGETKPTEAFF,TGTGCCAGCAGCTTAGCTTTCGGAGAAACCAAGCCGACTGAAGCTTTCTTT
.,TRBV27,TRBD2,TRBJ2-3,CASSPGLAASTDTQYF,TGTGCCAGCAGTCCGGGACTAGCGGCTAGCACAGATACGCAGTATTTT
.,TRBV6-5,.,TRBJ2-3,CASTDSPRADTQYF,TGTGCCAGCACAGACTCCCCTCGAGCAGATACGCAGTATTTT
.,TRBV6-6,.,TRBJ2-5,CASRVAPDKTQYF,TGTGCCAGCAGAGTGGCTCCCGATAAGACCCAGTACTTC
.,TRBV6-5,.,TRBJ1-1,CASSTEIYTEAFF,TGTGCCAGCAGTACAGAGATTTACACTGAAGCTTTCTTT
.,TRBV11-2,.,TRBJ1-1,CASSRGQNTEAFF,TGTGCCAGCAGCCGAGGACAGAACACTGAAGCTTTCTTT
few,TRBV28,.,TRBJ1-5,CASSLTQGWLATNQPQHF,TGTGCCAGCAGTTTGACCCAGGGTTGGTTAGCCACTAATCAGCCCCAGCATTTT
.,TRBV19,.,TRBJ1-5,CASSMGGDGTVQPQHF,TGTGCCAGTAGTATGGGGGGGGATGGTACGGTACAGCCCCAGCATTTT
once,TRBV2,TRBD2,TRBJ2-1,CASRTSGNNEQFF,TGTGCCAGCAGGACTAGCGGCAACAATGAGCAGTTCTTC
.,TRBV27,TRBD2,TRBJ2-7,CASSSRLAGGVYEQYF,TGTGCCAGCAGTTCAAGACTAGCGGGGGGGGTCTACGAGCAGTACTTC
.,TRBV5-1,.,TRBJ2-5,CASSLQGGKETQYF,TGCGCCAGCAGTTTACAGGGCGGTAAGGAGACCCAGTACTTC
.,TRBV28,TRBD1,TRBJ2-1,CAIRDRDRYNEQFF,TGTGCCATCAGAGACAGGGACAGGTACAATGAGCAGTTCTTC
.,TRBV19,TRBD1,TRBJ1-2,CASNQGQAPSYGYTF,TGTGCCAGTAACCAGGGACAGGCGCCGAGCTATGGCTACACCTTC
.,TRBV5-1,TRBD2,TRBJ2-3,CASSLEAGGTDTQYF,TGCGCCAGCAGCTTGGAAGCGGGGGGGACAGATACGCAGTATTTT
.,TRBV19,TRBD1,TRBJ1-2,CASSRDRDTIDGYTF,TGTGCCAGTAGTCGTGACAGGGATACGATCGACGGCTACACCTTC
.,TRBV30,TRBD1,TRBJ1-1,CAWRRQGNTEAFF,TGTGCCTGGAGGAGACAGGGGAACACTGAAGCTTTCTTT
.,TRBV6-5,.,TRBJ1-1,CASIARNTEAFF,TGTGCCAGCATTGCCAGGAACACTGAAGCTTTCTTT
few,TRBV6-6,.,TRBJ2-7,CASSPAYEQYF,TGTGCCAGCAGTCCAGCCTACGAGCAGTACTTC
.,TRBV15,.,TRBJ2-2,CATARGGQGGTGELFF,TGTGCCACCGCTCGAGGCGGACAGGGAGGGACCGGGGAGCTGTTTTTT
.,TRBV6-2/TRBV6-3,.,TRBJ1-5,CASSPHDRYPWYSNQPQHF,TGTGCCAGCAGTCCCCATGACAGGTACCCCTGGTATAGCAATCAGCCCCAGCATTTT
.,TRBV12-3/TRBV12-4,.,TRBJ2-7,CASRSDRTYEQYF,TGTGCCAGCAGGAGTGACAGGACTTACGAGCAGTACTTC
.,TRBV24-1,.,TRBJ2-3,CATSDFRDTQYF,TGTGCCACCAGTGATTTCAGGGATACGCAGTATTTT
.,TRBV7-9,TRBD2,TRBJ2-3,CASSRPGLAGGDTQYF,TGTGCCAGCAGCCGTCCAGGGCTAGCGGGAGGAGATACGCAGTATTTT
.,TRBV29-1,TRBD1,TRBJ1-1,CSVSKTGMGTEAFF,TGCAGCGTTTCTAAGACAGGGATGGGCACTGAAGCTTTCTTT
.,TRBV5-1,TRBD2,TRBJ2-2,CASSPGLTSGRSGELFF,TGCGCCAGCAGCCCGGGGCTGACTAGCGGGAGGTCCGGGGAGCTGTTTTTT
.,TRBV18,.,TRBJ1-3,CASCPTGRNTIYF,TGTGCCAGCTGTCCAACGGGGAGAAACACCATATATTTT
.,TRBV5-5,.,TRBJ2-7,CASSLASRVNYEQYF,TGTGCCAGCAGCTTGGCCAGCAGGGTCAACTACGAGCAGTACTTC
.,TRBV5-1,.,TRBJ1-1,CASSLVGVNTEAFF,TGCGCCAGCAGCTTGGTAGGGGTCAACACTGAAGCTTTCTTT
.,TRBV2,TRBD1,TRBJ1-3,CASSLRTGTSGNTIYF,TGTGCCAGCAGTTTGAGGACAGGAACCTCTGGAAACACCATATATTTT
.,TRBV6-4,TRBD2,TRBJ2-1,CASSDGTSGDYNEQFF,TGTGCCAGCAGTGACGGGACTAGCGGGGATTACAATGAGCAGTTCTTC
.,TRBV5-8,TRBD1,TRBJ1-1,CASRNNRGMNTEAFF,TGTGCCAGCAGAAACAACAGGGGAATGAACACTGAAGCTTTCTTT
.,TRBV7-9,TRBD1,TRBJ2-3,CASRGTGGYTDTQYF,TGTGCCAGCAGGGGGACAGGGGGATACACAGATACGCAGTATTTT
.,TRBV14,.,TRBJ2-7,CASSQVSGTYEQYF,TGTGCCAGCAGCCAAGTATCGGGGACCTACGAGCAGTACTTC
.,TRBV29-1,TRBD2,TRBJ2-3,CSAGTNTDTQYF,TGCAGCGCAGGGACTAACACAGATACGCAGTATTTT
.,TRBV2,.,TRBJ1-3,CASSSDRGGYTIYF,TGTGCCAGCAGCTCGGACAGAGGCGGCTACACCATATATTTT
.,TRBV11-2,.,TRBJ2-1,CASSLDPGGFAAGQGNEQFF,TGTGCCAGCAGCTTAGATCCCGGCGGGTTTGCGGCGGGGCAGGGAAATGAGCAGTTCTTC
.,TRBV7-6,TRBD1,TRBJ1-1,CASSPMRTGGTEAFF,TGTGCCAGCAGCCCGATGAGGACAGGGGGCACTGAAGCTTTCTTT
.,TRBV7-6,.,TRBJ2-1,CASSSNLHRLAFEQFF,TGTGCCAGCAGCTCTAACCTCCATCGACTGGCTTTTGAGCAGTTCTTC
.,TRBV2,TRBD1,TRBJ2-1,CATSAGQGTNEQFF,TGTGCCACATCCGCGGGACAGGGCACCAATGAGCAGTTCTTC
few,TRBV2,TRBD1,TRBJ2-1,CASSELRTGDNEQFF,TGTGCCAGCAGTGAACTCCGGACAGGGGACAATGAGCAGTTCTTC
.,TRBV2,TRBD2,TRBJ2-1,CAIAGLVNHNEQFF,TGTGCCATTGCGGGACTAGTCAACCACAATGAGCAGTTCTTC
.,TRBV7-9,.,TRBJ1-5,CASSVGRGGQNQPQHF,TGTGCCAGCAGCGTCGGTCGGGGAGGGCAAAATCAGCCCCAGCATTTT
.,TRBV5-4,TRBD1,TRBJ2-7,CASSFSGGHEQYF,TGTGCCAGCAGCTTTTCAGGGGGCCACGAGCAGTACTTC
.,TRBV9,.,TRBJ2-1,CASSVVSSSYNEQFF,TGTGCCAGCAGCGTAGTTAGTAGCTCCTACAATGAGCAGTTCTTC
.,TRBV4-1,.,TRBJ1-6,CASSQEADMGGSPLHF,TGCGCCAGCAGCCAAGAAGCAGACATGGGAGGTTCACCCCTCCACTTT
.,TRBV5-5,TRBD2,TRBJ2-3,CASSLGRLAESTDTQYF,TGTGCCAGCAGCTTGGGTCGGCTAGCGGAGAGCACAGATACGCAGTATTTT
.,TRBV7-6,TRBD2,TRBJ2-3,CASSHRLAGTTDTQYF,TGTGCCAGCAGCCATAGACTAGCGGGGACCACAGATACGCAGTATTTT
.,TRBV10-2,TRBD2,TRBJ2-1,CASTPLLAGAHFF,TGCGCCAGCACCCCTTTACTAGCGGGAGCCCATTTCTTC
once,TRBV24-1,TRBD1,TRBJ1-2,CATSDDTGGNYGYTF,TGTGCCACCAGTGATGATACAGGGGGTAACTATGGCTACACCTTC